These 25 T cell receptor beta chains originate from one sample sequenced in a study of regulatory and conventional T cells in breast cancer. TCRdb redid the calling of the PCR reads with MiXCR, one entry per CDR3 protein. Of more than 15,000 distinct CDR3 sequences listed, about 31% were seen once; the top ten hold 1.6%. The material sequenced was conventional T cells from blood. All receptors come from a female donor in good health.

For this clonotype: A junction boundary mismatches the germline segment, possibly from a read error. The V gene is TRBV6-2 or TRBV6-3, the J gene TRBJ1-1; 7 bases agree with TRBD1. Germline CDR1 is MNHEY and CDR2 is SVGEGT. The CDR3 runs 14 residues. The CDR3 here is CASSPPPQGTVAFF. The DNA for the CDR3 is TGTGCCAGCAGTCCGCCCCCACAGGGGACTGTAGCTTTCTTT.

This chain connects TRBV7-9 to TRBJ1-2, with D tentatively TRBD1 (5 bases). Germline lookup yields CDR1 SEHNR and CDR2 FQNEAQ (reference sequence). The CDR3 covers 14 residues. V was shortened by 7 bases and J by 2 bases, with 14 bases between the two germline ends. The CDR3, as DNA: TGTGCCAGCAACGCCCGGGACCGCAACTATGGCTACACCTTC. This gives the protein CASNARDRNYGYTF.

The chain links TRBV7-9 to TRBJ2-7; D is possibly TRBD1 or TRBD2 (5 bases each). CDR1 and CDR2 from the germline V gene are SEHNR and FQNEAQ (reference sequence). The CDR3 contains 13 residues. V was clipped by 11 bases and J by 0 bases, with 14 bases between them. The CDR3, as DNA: TGTGCCGGAATGTGGGACGGCTCCTACGAGCAGTACTTC. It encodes CAGMWDGSYEQYF.

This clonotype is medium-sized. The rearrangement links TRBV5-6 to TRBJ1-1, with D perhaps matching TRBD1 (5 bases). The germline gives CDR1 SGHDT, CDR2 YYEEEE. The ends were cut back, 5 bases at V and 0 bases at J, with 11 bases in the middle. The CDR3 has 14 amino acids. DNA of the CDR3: TGTGCCAGCAGTTCCACAGGAATGAACACTGAAGCTTTCTTT. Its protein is CASSSTGMNTEAFF.

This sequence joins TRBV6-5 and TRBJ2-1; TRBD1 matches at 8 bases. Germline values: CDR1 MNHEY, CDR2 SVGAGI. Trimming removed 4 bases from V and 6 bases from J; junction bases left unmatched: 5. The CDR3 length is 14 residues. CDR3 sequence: CASSSDREGNEQFF. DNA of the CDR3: TGTGCCAGCAGTTCGGACAGGGAAGGCAATGAGCAGTTCTTC.

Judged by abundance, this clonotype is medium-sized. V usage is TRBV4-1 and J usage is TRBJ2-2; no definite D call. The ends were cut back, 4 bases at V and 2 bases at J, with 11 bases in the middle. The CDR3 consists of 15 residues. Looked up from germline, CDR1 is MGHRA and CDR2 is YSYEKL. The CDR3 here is CASSRPLDNTGELFF. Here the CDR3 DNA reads TGCGCCAGCAGCCGGCCTCTTGATAACACCGGGGAGCTGTTTTTT.

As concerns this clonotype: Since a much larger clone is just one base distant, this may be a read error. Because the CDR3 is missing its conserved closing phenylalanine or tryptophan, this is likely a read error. The CDR3 spells CASSQETSGGGGEQFL. CDR3 DNA: TGTGCCAGCAGCCAGGAGACTAGCGGGGGTGGAGGTGAGCAGTTCCTC. The V call is TRBV4-2, the J call TRBJ2-1; 12 positions match TRBD2. The CDR3 has 16 residues. V was clipped by 3 bases and J by 9 bases; unmatched bases: 9. The germline V gene encodes CDR1 LGHNA and CDR2 YNFKEQ.

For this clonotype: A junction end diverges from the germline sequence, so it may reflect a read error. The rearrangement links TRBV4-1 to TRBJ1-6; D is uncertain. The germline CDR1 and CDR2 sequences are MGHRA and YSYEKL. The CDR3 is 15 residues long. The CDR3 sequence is CASSLGRPTDSPPHF. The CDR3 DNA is TGTGCCAGCAGCCTTGGCCGACCGACCGATTCACCCCCCCACTTT.

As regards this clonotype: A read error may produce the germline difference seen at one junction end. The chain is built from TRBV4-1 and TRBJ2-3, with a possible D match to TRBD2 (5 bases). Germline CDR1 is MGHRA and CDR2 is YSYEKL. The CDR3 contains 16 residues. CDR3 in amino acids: CASSQGEAARTDTQYF. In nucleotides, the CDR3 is TGTGCCAGCAGCCAAGGTGAAGCGGCACGGACAGATACGCAGTATTTT.

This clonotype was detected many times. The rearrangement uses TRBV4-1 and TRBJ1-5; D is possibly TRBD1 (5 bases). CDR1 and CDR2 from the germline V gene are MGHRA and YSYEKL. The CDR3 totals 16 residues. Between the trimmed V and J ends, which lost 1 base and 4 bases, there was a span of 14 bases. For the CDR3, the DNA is TGCGCCAGCAGCCAAGGGCCGGGACGGCGAAATCAGCCCCAGCATTTT. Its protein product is CASSQGPGRRNQPQHF.

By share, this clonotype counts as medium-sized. This chain's CDR3 is CASSRRTGTAGSNQPQHF. The CDR3 DNA sequence: TGTGCCAGCAGCCGTCGGACAGGGACGGCTGGTAGCAATCAGCCCCAGCATTTT. The chain uses TRBV12-3 or TRBV12-4 and TRBJ1-5; the match to TRBD1 covers 8 bases. The junction had 13 bases not matched to a gene; V was cut back by 6 bases and J by 0 bases. This CDR3 is built from 18 residues.

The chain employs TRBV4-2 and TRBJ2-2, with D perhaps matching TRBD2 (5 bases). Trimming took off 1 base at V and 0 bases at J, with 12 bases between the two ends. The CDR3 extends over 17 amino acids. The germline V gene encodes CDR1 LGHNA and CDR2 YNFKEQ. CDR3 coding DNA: TGTGCCAGCAGCCAAGTAGAGGGCACATCGAACACCGGGGAGCTGTTTTTT. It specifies CASSQVEGTSNTGELFF.

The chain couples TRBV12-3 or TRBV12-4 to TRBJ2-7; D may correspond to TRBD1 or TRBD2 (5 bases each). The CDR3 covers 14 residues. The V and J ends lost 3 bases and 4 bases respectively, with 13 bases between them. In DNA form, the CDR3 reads TGTGCCAGCAGTTTTTTGGGGGAAGGGTACGAGCAGTACTTC. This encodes CASSFLGEGYEQYF.

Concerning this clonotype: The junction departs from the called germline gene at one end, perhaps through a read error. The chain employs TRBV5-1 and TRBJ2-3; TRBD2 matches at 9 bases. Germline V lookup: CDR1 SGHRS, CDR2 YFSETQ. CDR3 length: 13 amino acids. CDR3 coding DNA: TGCGCCAGCAGGGGAGCGGGAGGAGATATGCAGTATTTT. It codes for CASRGAGGDMQYF.

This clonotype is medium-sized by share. CDR3 DNA sequence: TGTGCCAGCTCAATCAGGGGGTCTGACTATGGCTACACCTTC. Its translation: CASSIRGSDYGYTF. The chain has TRBV18 and TRBJ1-2; TRBD1 aligns across 7 bases. Unmatched junction bases numbered 6, after V lost 5 bases and J lost 3 bases. The germline gives CDR1 KGHSH, CDR2 LQKENI. The CDR3 runs 14 residues.

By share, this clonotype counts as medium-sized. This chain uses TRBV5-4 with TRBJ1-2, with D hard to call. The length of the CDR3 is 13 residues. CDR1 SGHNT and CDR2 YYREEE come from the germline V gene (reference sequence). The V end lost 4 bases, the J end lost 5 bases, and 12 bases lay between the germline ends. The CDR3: CASSAPPGYGYTF. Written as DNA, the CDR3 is TGTGCCAGCAGCGCGCCACCAGGTTATGGCTACACCTTC.

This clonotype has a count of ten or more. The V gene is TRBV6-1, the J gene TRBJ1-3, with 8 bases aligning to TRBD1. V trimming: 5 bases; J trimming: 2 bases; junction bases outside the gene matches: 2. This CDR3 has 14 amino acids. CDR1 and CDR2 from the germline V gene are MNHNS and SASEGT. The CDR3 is CASSRTGTGNTIYF. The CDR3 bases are TGTGCCAGCAGTCGGACAGGGACTGGAAACACCATATATTTT.

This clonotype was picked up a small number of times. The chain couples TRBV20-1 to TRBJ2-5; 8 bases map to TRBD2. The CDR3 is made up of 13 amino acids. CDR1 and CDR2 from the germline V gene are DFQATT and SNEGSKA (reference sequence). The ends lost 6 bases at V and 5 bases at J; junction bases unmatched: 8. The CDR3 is CSAREGLGETQYF. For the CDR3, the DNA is TGCAGTGCCCGGGAGGGCCTCGGCGAGACCCAGTACTTC.

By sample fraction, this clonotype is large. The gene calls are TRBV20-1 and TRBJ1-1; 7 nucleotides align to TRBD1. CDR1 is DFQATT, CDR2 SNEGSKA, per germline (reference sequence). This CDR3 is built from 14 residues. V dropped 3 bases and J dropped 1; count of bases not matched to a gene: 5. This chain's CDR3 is CSAREGATNTEAFF. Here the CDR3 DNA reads TGCAGTGCTAGGGAGGGGGCCACGAACACTGAAGCTTTCTTT.

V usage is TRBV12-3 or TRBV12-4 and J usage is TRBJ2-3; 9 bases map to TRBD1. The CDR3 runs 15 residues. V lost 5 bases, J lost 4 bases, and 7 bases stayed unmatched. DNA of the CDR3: TGTGCCAGCAGTCTCAGACAGGGGGGGTCAGATACGCAGTATTTT. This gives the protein CASSLRQGGSDTQYF.

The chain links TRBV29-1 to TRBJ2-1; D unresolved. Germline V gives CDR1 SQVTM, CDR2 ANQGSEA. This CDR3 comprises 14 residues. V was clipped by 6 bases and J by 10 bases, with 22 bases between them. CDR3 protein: CSVRYPDGRREQFF. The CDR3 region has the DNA TGCAGCGTCCGATACCCCGACGGCCGTAGGGAGCAGTTCTTC.

In DNA, the CDR3 is TGTGCCAGCGGCAACACAGATACGCAGTATTTT. Translation: CASGNTDTQYF. This rearrangement joins TRBV7-2 to TRBJ2-3; D is undetermined. Germline V gene data show CDR1 as SGHTA and CDR2 as FQGNSA. The V and J ends lost 8 bases and 2 bases respectively, with 5 bases between them. The CDR3 is made up of 11 amino acids.

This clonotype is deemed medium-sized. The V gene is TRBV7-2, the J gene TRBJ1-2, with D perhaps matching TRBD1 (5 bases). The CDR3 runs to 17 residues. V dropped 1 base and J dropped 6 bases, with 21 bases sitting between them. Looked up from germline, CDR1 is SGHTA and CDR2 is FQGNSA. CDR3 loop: CASSLERLRAGEDGYTF. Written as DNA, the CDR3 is TGTGCCAGCAGCTTAGAACGGCTGAGGGCGGGGGAGGATGGCTACACCTTC.

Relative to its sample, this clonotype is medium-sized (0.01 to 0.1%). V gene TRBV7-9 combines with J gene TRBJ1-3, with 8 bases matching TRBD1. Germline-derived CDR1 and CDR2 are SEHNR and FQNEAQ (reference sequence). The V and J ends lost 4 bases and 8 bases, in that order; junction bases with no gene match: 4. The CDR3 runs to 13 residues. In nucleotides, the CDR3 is TGTGCCAGCAGCTACGGACAGGGCTACACCATATATTTT. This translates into CASSYGQGYTIYF.

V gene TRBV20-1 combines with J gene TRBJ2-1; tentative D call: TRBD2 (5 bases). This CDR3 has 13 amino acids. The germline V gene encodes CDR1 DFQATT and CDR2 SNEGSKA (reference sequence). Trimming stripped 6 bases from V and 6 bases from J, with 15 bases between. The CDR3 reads CSAQRLRSNEQFF. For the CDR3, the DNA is TGCAGTGCCCAGCGGCTTAGGAGCAATGAGCAGTTCTTC.